The 17 T cell receptor beta chains in this list originate from one sample, sequenced in a study of HIV-infected children after antiretroviral therapy interruption. Sample treatment: PENTA 11 planned treatment interruption arm or continuous ART arm. RNA-based 3' RACE libraries used unique molecular identifiers. TCRdb used MiXCR to reprocess the 3' RACE reads, holding one entry per CDR3 protein. Of approximately 96,000 distinct CDR3 sequences listed, about 7% were seen once; the top ten hold roughly 1%. Sequenced material: CD45RA+ CD4+ T cells from PBMCs, pooled from several time points, taken from a donor given antiretroviral therapy, either interrupted or continuous. The subset here: naive CD4+ CD45RA+ CD45RO- T cells. The origin of the receptors is a pool of human donors with HIV.

This chain uses TRBV15 with TRBJ1-1; the match to TRBD1 covers 7 bases. Germline V gene lookup returns CDR1 LNHNV and CDR2 YYDKDF (reference sequence). The CDR3 is made up of 14 amino acids. The junction had 10 bases not matched to a gene; V was cut back by 0 bases and J by 12 bases. In nucleotides, the CDR3 is TGTGCCACCAGCAGAGAGTGGACAGGAGGTAGATCTTTCTTT. Protein product: CATSREWTGGRSFF.

The chain carries TRBV19 and TRBJ2-7; D unresolved. This CDR3 spans 13 amino acids. Germline V gives CDR1 LNHDA, CDR2 SQIVND (reference sequence). Trimming removed 8 bases at V and 3 bases at J, with 14 bases between. The chain's CDR3 is CASGRNTLYEQYF. The CDR3 region has the DNA TGTGCCAGTGGTCGGAACACACTCTACGAGCAGTACTTC.

The V call is TRBV30, the J call TRBJ2-1; TRBD2 matches 8 bases. Germline CDR1 reads GTSNPN; CDR2 reads SVGIG (reference sequence). V shed 3 bases, J shed 15 bases, and the junction held 10 bases outside the gene matches. This CDR3 comprises 12 residues. The chain's CDR3 is CAWRFRGTSLFF. DNA for the CDR3: TGTGCCTGGAGATTTCGCGGGACTAGTTTGTTCTTC.

The V and J genes are TRBV7-3 and TRBJ2-5; D remains ambiguous. Trimming took off 1 base at V and 2 bases at J, with 5 bases between the two ends. Looked up from germline, CDR1 is SGHTA and CDR2 is FQGTGA. The CDR3 is 13 amino acids. CDR3 region: CASSLRRQETQYF. The CDR3 nucleotides are TGTGCCAGCAGCTTAAGGCGGCAAGAGACCCAGTACTTC.

In this sample, this clonotype turned up many times. The rearrangement joins TRBV12-3 or TRBV12-4 to TRBJ2-3; TRBD2 matches at 15 bases. After removal of 10 bases from V and 6 bases from J, the junction contained 5 bases not matched to a gene. The CDR3 has 14 residues. The CDR3 region has the DNA TGTGCCACCAGGACTAGCGGGGGGGGGGATACGCAGTATTTT. This translates into CATRTSGGGDTQYF.

This clonotype has more than one count but fewer than ten. This CDR3 is CAISELARSTDTQYF. DNA of the CDR3: TGTGCCATCAGTGAGCTAGCCCGAAGCACAGATACGCAGTATTTT. The rearrangement uses TRBV10-3 and TRBJ2-3, with TRBD2 as a possible D gene (5 bases). Germline V gene data show CDR1 as ENHRY and CDR2 as SYGVKD. This CDR3 comprises 15 residues. The germline V and J ends were trimmed by 2 bases and 0 bases, with 9 bases remaining between them.

This clonotype was counted at least ten times. This CDR3 reads CASSSPGGPDTQYF. CDR3 bases: TGTGCCAGCAGCTCACCCGGGGGTCCAGATACGCAGTATTTT. The chain employs TRBV11-3 and TRBJ2-3; TRBD2 might be the D (6 bases). The CDR3 runs to 14 residues. The germline V and J ends were trimmed by 4 bases and 4 bases, with 12 bases remaining between them. Germline loops: CDR1 SGHNT, CDR2 YENEEA. Variable domain in full (rest from reference TRBV11-3 and TRBJ2-3): EAGVVQSPRYKIIEKKQPVAFWCNPISGHNTLYWYLQNLGQGPELLIRYENEEAVDDSQLPKDRFSAERLKGVDSTLKIQPAELGDSAVYLCASSSPGGPDTQYFGPGTRLTVL.

This clonotype has at least ten counts. The V call is TRBV29-1, the J call TRBJ2-1; D possibly corresponds to TRBD1 (7 bases). There are 13 residues in the CDR3. Trimming pared 6 bases from V and 5 bases from J, leaving 14 bases between. The germline CDR1 and CDR2 sequences are SQVTM and ANQGSEA. Here the CDR3 DNA reads TGCAGCGTCGGACAGGACTATAACAATGAGCAGTTCTTC. Translating it yields CSVGQDYNNEQFF.

With respect to this clonotype: Since a much larger clone is just one base distant, this may be a read error. The chain combines TRBV13 with TRBJ1-6, with 9 bases lining up with TRBD1. This CDR3 spans 17 amino acids. The germline gives CDR1 PRHDT, CDR2 FYEKMQ (reference sequence). CDR3 sequence reads: CASSLRTGVRGNSLLHF. Written as DNA, the CDR3 is TGTGCCAGCAGCCTGAGGACAGGGGTAAGGGGAAATTCACTCCTCCACTTT.

Note on this clonotype: A read error may explain this, as a much larger clone is one base away. The V and J genes are TRBV12-3 or TRBV12-4 and TRBJ2-6; no clear D. V lost 9 bases to trimming and J lost 2 bases, with 11 bases between them. The CDR3 length is 14 residues. The CDR3 DNA reads TGTGCCAGAAGTAAGAGCCCTGGGGCCAACGTCCTGACTTTC. This gives the protein CARSKSPGANVLTF.

The sample holds many counts of this clonotype. This rearrangement joins TRBV10-1 to TRBJ2-1; D gene uncertain. The V gene's germline CDR1 is WNHNN and CDR2 SYGVQD (reference sequence). The CDR3 is made up of 11 amino acids. V was trimmed by 6 bases and J by 4 bases, leaving 4 bases between them. CDR3 loop: CASSDYNEQFF. The CDR3 DNA follows: TGCGCCAGCAGCGATTACAATGAGCAGTTCTTC.

This clonotype was picked up many times. A read error may account for a junction end that differs from germline. CDR3: CASSLAHGSFEQYF. The CDR3 DNA reads as TGCGCCAGCAGCTTGGCCCACGGGTCCTTCGAGCAGTACTTC. This sequence joins TRBV5-1 and TRBJ2-7, with unresolved D. Germline values: CDR1 SGHRS, CDR2 YFSETQ. CDR3 length: 14 amino acids.

This clonotype was observed many times. The rearrangement joins TRBV7-2 to TRBJ2-7, with a weak D call TRBD1 (6 bases). This CDR3 is built from 15 residues. The V gene lost 3 bases and the J gene lost 2 bases, with 14 bases spanning the gap. Germline V CDR1 and CDR2: SGHTA, FQGNSA. This CDR3 reads CASSFGTGMPYEQYF. For the CDR3, the DNA is TGTGCCAGCAGCTTCGGTACAGGGATGCCCTACGAGCAGTACTTC.

There are many counts of this clonotype. CDR3 nucleotide sequence: TGTGCCAGCTCACCAGGGACAGGGAATGAGCAGTTCTTC. Its protein product is CASSPGTGNEQFF. V gene TRBV18 combines with J gene TRBJ2-1; 9 bases align to TRBD1. The CDR3 totals 13 residues. The germline V gene encodes CDR1 KGHSH and CDR2 LQKENI. Losses at the gene ends were 2 bases for V and 7 bases for J; bases not matched to a gene: 0. The variable domain in full, with the rest retrieved from reference TRBV18 and TRBJ2-1, is NAGVMQNPRHLVRRRGQEARLRCSPMKGHSHVYWYRQLPEEGLKFMVYLQKENIIDESGMPKERFSAEFPKEGPSILRIQQVVRGDSAAYFCASSPGTGNEQFFGPGTRLTVL.

This clonotype has at least ten counts. This chain connects TRBV5-1 to TRBJ2-2, with D perhaps TRBD2 (6 bases). Germline-derived CDR1 and CDR2 are SGHRS and YFSETQ. CDR3 length equals 14 residues. Trimming took off 1 base at V and 7 bases at J, with 11 bases between the two ends. CDR3 region: CASSLTDGGGELFF. CDR3 DNA: TGCGCCAGCAGCTTGACGGACGGGGGCGGGGAGCTGTTTTTT. Combining the CDR3 with reference TRBV5-1 and TRBJ2-2 gives the whole variable domain KAGVTQTPRYLIKTRGQQVTLSCSPISGHRSVSWYQQTPGQGLQFLFEYFSETQRNKGNFPGRFSGRQFSNSRSEMNVSTLELGDSALYLCASSLTDGGGELFFGEGSRLTVL.

There are many counts of this clonotype. The J gene is TRBJ1-2, the V gene TRBV6-2 or TRBV6-3; D is unclear. V dropped 6 bases and J dropped 4 bases, with 9 bases sitting between them. This CDR3 spans 12 amino acids. The germline V gene has CDR1 MNHEY and CDR2 SVGEGT. This CDR3 is CASSPTIYGYTF. The CDR3 DNA reads as TGTGCCAGCAGCCCGACGATCTATGGCTACACCTTC.

There are many counts of this clonotype. This chain uses TRBV30 with TRBJ1-5; TRBD1 might be the D (5 bases). The CDR3 is 15 residues long. CDR1 GTSNPN and CDR2 SVGIG come from the germline V gene (reference sequence). V lost 3 bases to trimming and J lost 3 bases, with 15 bases between them. The CDR3 DNA is TGTGCCTGGAGCCAGGGCCTCTCTTCCAATCAGCCCCAGCATTTT. The encoded protein is CAWSQGLSSNQPQHF.